This entry features one TCR beta chain sequence. The target of this receptor is not known. Qualities for individual bases were not recorded, and no much larger clone is one base off. The data belong to a study of blood T cell repertoires in COVID-19 (dated by TCRdb to 2018 to 2020). Concerning the study at large: Samples from collaborators originated in the United States, Italy and Spain and spanned both the acute and convalescent phases of COVID-19. Deeply sampled blood TCRbeta repertoires from subjects exposed to, actively infected with, or recovered from COVID-19 were included in the dataset. A de-identified subject ID, COVID-19 status, age in years and sex were almost always included in the sample metadata. Where available, HLA class I and class II types were obtained from metadata supplied by the sample provider rather than from assay-based typing. Samples were obtained from the ongoing ImmuneRACE study (first 160 participants) and from 950 to 1,500 subjects provided by 6 global collaborators. The prospective study material was composed of cDNA or gDNA derived from T cells, B-cell-depleted T cells, or PBMCs. The repertoires were made available in a free public database intended to serve as a resource for research on the immune response to SARS-CoV-2.

The study at large found these results: How much clinical and demographic metadata was included differed by source and by participant, and the metadata was provided uncurated.

Each collaborating institution followed its own protocols to collect whole blood in K2EDTA tubes. Collaborator samples were shipped for TCRbeta analysis as frozen whole blood, isolated PBMCs, or DNA extracted from either sample type. TCRbeta CDR3 regions were amplified from genomic DNA using the immunoSEQ Assay, a bias-controlled multiplex PCR. Regarding the original processing steps: The number of nucleated cells in each sample was estimated by amplification of reference gene primers within the assay. To quantify the absolute abundance of each unique TCRbeta CDR3 rearrangement, sequence reads were collapsed and filtered. For each sample, productive Simpson clonality was calculated by taking the square root of Simpson's diversity index across productive rearrangements. Not all clones reach the TCRdb copy of this immuneACCESS table, which keeps in-frame sequences only. Checked studies attribute under half of the gap to unresolved V genes and leave the rest unexplained. Clone size and V and J calls were adopted from that table, with D and trimming inferred from the DNA. This sample gives tens of thousands of clones in total; over 70% of them show up just once. The top ten hold 33% of the sample.

The cysteine opens and the phenylalanine closes a CDR3 of 14 amino acids. Left in the record is the CDR3 DNA by itself, 42 bases read in frame from the first base. The V end loses 3 bases and the J end loses 7 bases, and a stretch of 15 bases separates them. CDR1 and CDR2 are drawn from the germline V gene (reference sequence): MNHEY, SMNVEV. This receptor was obtained from a woman of 80 years or more with acute or convalescent COVID-19. Sample: peripheral blood. The receptor chain draws on TRBV27 and TRBJ1-2; no D segment can be confidently identified. The sequence in DNA is TGTGCCAGCAGTTTGGCTAACTACCTGTCTGGCTACACCTTC. The translation is CASSLANYLSGYTF.